Following are 26 T cell receptor beta chains from one sample sequenced in a study of CD8 T cells in ankylosing spondylitis. Each CDR3 protein is one row after TCRdb ran MiXCR on the 5' RACE reads. The table shows tens of thousands of distinct CDR3 sequences, with around 2.9% occurring only once. The material sequenced was blood, either unsorted or a sorted T cell fraction (not recorded which). These receptors were obtained from a male donor with ankylosing spondylitis or in good health (not recorded which).

This clonotype has a count of ten or more. V and J are TRBV9 and TRBJ2-7, with no clear D. V lost 0 bases to trimming and J lost 7 bases, with 11 bases between them. CDR3 length: 13 residues. Germline V gene sequence: CDR1 SGDLS, CDR2 YYNGEE. CDR3 amino acids: CASSVAAAGEQYF. CDR3 sequence (DNA): TGTGCCAGCAGCGTAGCGGCCGCTGGAGAGCAGTACTTC.

This clonotype was found many times. This chain uses TRBV9 with TRBJ1-1, with TRBD1 matching 11 bases. This CDR3 is 17 amino acids long. The ends lost 3 bases at V and 4 bases at J; junction bases unmatched: 11. Germline V gene sequence: CDR1 SGDLS, CDR2 YYNGEE. CDR3 loop: CASSAWTGGRLGTEAFF. DNA for the CDR3: TGTGCCAGCAGCGCCTGGACAGGGGGCCGGTTAGGCACTGAAGCTTTCTTT. The full variable domain, in which reference TRBV9 and TRBJ1-1 provide the parts outside the CDR3, is DSGVTQTPKHLITATGQRVTLRCSPRSGDLSVYWYQQSLDQGLQFLIQYYNGEERAKGNILERFSAQQFPDLHSELNLSSLELGDSALYFCASSAWTGGRLGTEAFFGQGTRLTVV.

This clonotype was seen ten or more times. CDR3 amino acids: CASSVEGRGVYEQYF. DNA of the CDR3: TGTGCCAGCAGCGTAGAGGGCAGGGGCGTATACGAGCAGTACTTC. The chain uses TRBV9 and TRBJ2-7, with a possible D match to TRBD1 (6 bases). Trimming left V 0 bases short and J 4 bases short, with 14 bases between. This CDR3 has 15 residues. Germline V lookup: CDR1 SGDLS, CDR2 YYNGEE.

At least ten counts were recorded for this clonotype. The J gene is TRBJ2-2, the V gene TRBV9; 10 nucleotides match TRBD2. Trimming took 4 bases from V and 8 from J; bases not matched to a gene: 5. This CDR3 spans 14 amino acids. The germline gives CDR1 SGDLS, CDR2 YYNGEE. For the CDR3, the DNA is TGTGCCAGCAGCCCCCTAGCGGGAGCGGGGGAGCTGTTTTTT. It yields the protein CASSPLAGAGELFF.

Ten or more counts support this clonotype. J is TRBJ1-4 and V is TRBV9; TRBD1 might be the D (6 bases). V was clipped by 3 bases and J by 7 bases, with 16 bases between them. CDR3 length: 15 residues. The germline gives CDR1 SGDLS, CDR2 YYNGEE. CDR3 loop: CASSAMEGGGEKLFF. The CDR3 DNA sequence: TGTGCCAGCAGCGCCATGGAAGGGGGTGGTGAAAAACTGTTTTTT.

This clonotype was recorded at least ten times. The chain couples TRBV9 to TRBJ2-3; no reliable D call. The germline CDR1 and CDR2 sequences are SGDLS and YYNGEE. V lost 4 bases, J lost 0 bases, and 18 bases lay in between. The CDR3 covers 17 residues. The CDR3: CASSPTTGTFSTDTQYF. The CDR3 DNA follows: TGTGCCAGCAGCCCGACGACGGGTACTTTTAGCACAGATACGCAGTATTTT.

This clonotype was picked up many times. CDR3 region: CASSGTGGQPQHF. Written as DNA, the CDR3 is TGTGCCAGCAGTGGGACAGGGGGGCAGCCCCAGCATTTT. V is TRBV9 and J is TRBJ1-5; 11 bases align to TRBD1. This CDR3 contains 13 residues. The germline V gene has CDR1 SGDLS and CDR2 YYNGEE. V shed 5 bases, J shed 7 bases, and the junction held 2 bases outside the gene matches.

This chain connects TRBV9 to TRBJ2-1; 7 bases are a match to TRBD2. The V gene's germline CDR1 is SGDLS and CDR2 YYNGEE. The CDR3 is 15 residues long. The J segment lost 2 bases and the V segment lost 4 bases, leaving 6 bases of the junction unmatched. This CDR3 reads CASSTPSGTYNEQFF. The CDR3 DNA is TGTGCCAGCAGCACCCCGAGCGGGACCTACAATGAGCAGTTCTTC.

Many counts were recorded for this clonotype. The chain carries TRBV9 and TRBJ1-3, with TRBD1 identical over 9 bases. Unmatched junction bases numbered 5, after V lost 2 bases and J lost 2 bases. CDR1 and CDR2 (germline): SGDLS, YYNGEE. This CDR3 spans 16 amino acids. In nucleotides, the CDR3 is TGTGCCAGCAGCGTGGGACAGGGTGGAACTGGAAACACCATATATTTT. Amino acids: CASSVGQGGTGNTIYF.

Details on this clonotype: A much larger clone sits a single nucleotide away, making a read error possible. The chain employs TRBV9 and TRBJ2-5; the D is unclear. V was clipped by 0 bases and J by 0 bases, with 9 bases between them. Germline CDR1 and CDR2: SGDLS and YYNGEE. The CDR3 has 15 amino acids. This CDR3 is CASSVGRRYQETQYF. CDR3 sequence (DNA): TGTGCCAGCAGCGTAGGTAGGCGCTACCAAGAGACCCAGTACTTC.

This clonotype showed up many times. V and J are TRBV9 and TRBJ2-3; maybe TRBD1 (5 bases). The CDR3 runs to 15 residues. V lost 3 bases and J lost 2, with 13 bases in between. Germline CDR1 and CDR2: SGDLS and YYNGEE. The CDR3 here is CASSGGLSYTDTQYF. The CDR3 nucleotides are TGTGCCAGCAGCGGGGGCCTTTCCTACACAGATACGCAGTATTTT.

The V and J genes are TRBV9 and TRBJ2-3, with D perhaps matching TRBD1 (5 bases). The J call may be mistaken, given a closer DNA end match to TRBJ1-5. The CDR3 extends over 16 amino acids. The V gene's germline CDR1 is SGDLS and CDR2 YYNGEE. The CDR3 nucleotides are TGTGCCAGCAGTAAGGGACTAGCGGGATCCACAGATACGCAGCATTTT. Its protein product is CASSKGLAGSTDTQHF.

Ten or more counts support this clonotype. This sequence joins TRBV9 and TRBJ1-4, with D possibly TRBD1 on 5 matching bases. There are 16 residues in the CDR3. The V gene lost 3 bases and the J gene lost 3 bases, with 15 bases spanning the gap. Germline V gives CDR1 SGDLS, CDR2 YYNGEE. The chain's CDR3 is CASSASEGRANEKLFF. The CDR3 region has the DNA TGTGCCAGCAGCGCATCGGAGGGGAGGGCTAATGAAAAACTGTTTTTT.

This clonotype was observed many times. This sequence joins TRBV9 and TRBJ2-1, with D perhaps matching TRBD2 (5 bases). CDR1 is SGDLS and CDR2 is YYNGEE in the germline V gene. This CDR3 has 15 amino acids. Trimming stripped 4 bases from V and 6 bases from J, with 17 bases between. CDR3 loop: CASSPHEEGTNEQFF. The CDR3 coding sequence is TGTGCCAGCAGCCCACACGAAGAGGGTACCAATGAGCAGTTCTTC.

This clonotype showed up many times. The chain has TRBV9 and TRBJ2-3, with D unresolved. CDR1 is SGDLS and CDR2 is YYNGEE in the germline V gene. The CDR3 spans 13 residues. V was shortened by 2 bases and J by 3 bases, with 7 bases between the two germline ends. The CDR3 protein is CASSVDQTDTQYF. CDR3 nucleotides: TGTGCCAGCAGCGTCGACCAAACAGATACGCAGTATTTT.

This clonotype has ten or more counts. The chain joins TRBV9 to TRBJ2-1, with 13 bases identical to TRBD2. The trim removed 4 bases at V and 5 bases at J, leaving 12 bases unmatched. This CDR3 contains 18 residues. Germline CDR1 reads SGDLS; CDR2 reads YYNGEE. This CDR3 is CASSPIGLAGVSDNEQFF. DNA for the CDR3: TGTGCCAGCAGCCCGATAGGACTAGCGGGAGTGTCGGACAATGAGCAGTTCTTC.

This clonotype was seen many times. The chain joins TRBV9 to TRBJ2-1, with TRBD2 matching 8 bases. Trimming removed 4 bases from V and 0 bases from J; junction bases left unmatched: 3. This CDR3 region has 15 residues. Germline values: CDR1 SGDLS, CDR2 YYNGEE. The DNA for the CDR3 is TGTGCCAGCAGCATCAGCGGGAGCTCCTACAATGAGCAGTTCTTC. Its translation is CASSISGSSYNEQFF.

This clonotype was recorded at least ten times. The chain employs TRBV9 and TRBJ2-7; TRBD1 agrees at 7 bases. V trimming: 3 bases; J trimming: 7 bases; junction bases outside the gene matches: 13. The germline gives CDR1 SGDLS, CDR2 YYNGEE. The CDR3 runs 15 residues. In DNA, the CDR3 is TGTGCCAGCAGCGCCAGTGGGACAGCTACGGGGGAGCAGTACTTC. It translates to CASSASGTATGEQYF.

This clonotype has at least ten counts. The J gene is TRBJ1-2, the V gene TRBV9, with D possibly matching TRBD1 (5 bases). Per germline, CDR1 SGDLS and CDR2 YYNGEE. CDR3 length: 14 amino acids. Trimming removed 4 bases from V and 4 bases from J, with 14 bases in between. The DNA for the CDR3 is TGTGCCAGCAGCTTAGCCGGGACGCCCTATGGCTACACCTTC. Protein product: CASSLAGTPYGYTF.

At least ten counts were recorded for this clonotype. The CDR3 DNA reads TGTGCCAGCAGCGTACTAAAAGGGGATACGCAGTATTTT. Its protein product is CASSVLKGDTQYF. This sequence joins TRBV9 and TRBJ2-3; D is undetermined. V was trimmed by 1 base and J by 6 bases, leaving 9 bases between them. The CDR3 has 13 residues. Germline CDR1 reads SGDLS; CDR2 reads YYNGEE.

This clonotype was recorded at least ten times. The V and J genes are TRBV9 and TRBJ2-5; TRBD2 matches at 8 bases. The CDR3 length is 14 residues. With V trimmed by 2 bases and J by 6 bases, 6 bases remained unmatched. Germline lookup yields CDR1 SGDLS and CDR2 YYNGEE. The chain's CDR3 is CASSVLAGSQTQYF. The CDR3 DNA reads TGTGCCAGCAGCGTTCTAGCGGGTTCTCAGACCCAGTACTTC.

At least ten counts were recorded for this clonotype. The chain is built from TRBV9 and TRBJ2-7; tentative D call: TRBD1 (5 bases). CDR3 size: 14 residues. V was shortened by 3 bases and J by 3 bases, with 13 bases between the two germline ends. Germline CDR1 reads SGDLS; CDR2 reads YYNGEE. This CDR3 is CASSAERQGYEQYF. The CDR3 DNA reads as TGTGCCAGCAGCGCAGAGAGGCAGGGCTACGAGCAGTACTTC.

Turning to this clonotype: A much larger clone differs from this one at a single base, so this may be a read error. V gene TRBV9 combines with J gene TRBJ2-2, with 8 nucleotides matching TRBD1. The CDR3 covers 14 residues. The V gene's germline CDR1 is SGDLS and CDR2 YYNGEE. CDR3 in amino acids: CASSGTGNVGELIF. The CDR3 DNA follows: TGTGCCAGCAGCGGGACAGGGAATGTCGGGGAGCTGATTTTT.

This clonotype came up many times. The CDR3 nucleotides are TGTGCCAGCAGCGTAGAAACGGCTAGCGGCTCGACCCAGTACTTC. Translated: CASSVETASGSTQYF. This chain uses TRBV9 with TRBJ2-5, with 7 bases lining up with TRBD2. The germline V gene has CDR1 SGDLS and CDR2 YYNGEE. This CDR3 is built from 15 residues. V gave up 0 bases and J gave up 7 bases; unmatched junction bases: 9.

This clonotype was picked up many times. The rearrangement uses TRBV9 and TRBJ2-3, with 8 bases lining up with TRBD2. Losses at the gene ends were 6 bases for V and 3 bases for J; bases not matched to a gene: 6. Per germline, CDR1 SGDLS and CDR2 YYNGEE. The CDR3 has 14 amino acids. The CDR3 is CASTRREATDTQYF. DNA for the CDR3: TGTGCCAGCACCCGGCGGGAGGCAACAGATACGCAGTATTTT.

This clonotype was recorded at least ten times. This sequence joins TRBV9 and TRBJ1-3; 7 positions agree with TRBD1. CDR1 and CDR2 from the germline V gene are SGDLS and YYNGEE. The CDR3 spans 16 residues. Trimming removed 3 bases from V and 0 bases from J; junction bases left unmatched: 6. The CDR3 DNA is TGTGCCAGCAGCGCCCAGACAGGGTCCTCTGGAAACACCATATATTTT. This gives the protein CASSAQTGSSGNTIYF.